Listed below are T cell receptor beta chains from one sample, sequenced in a study of graft-versus-host responses after intestinal transplantation. These receptors' antigens are unknown. TCRdb keeps only in-frame clones here, not all; method: immunoSEQ multiplex PCR. Of about 120,000 clones listed, just over 90% were seen once; the top ten hold 0.4% to 0.65%. The source was unstimulated CD8+ T cells sorted from spleen or lymph node cells, collected before intestinal transplant. The receptors here all came from a human donor who received an intestinal transplant. CDR3s include the opening cysteine and the closing phenylalanine or tryptophan. The D gene is left open where the match is weak. Not all rows give a size; the values are once, few, many and, for expanded clones, a class.

D: NA
size: few
V: TRBV19
J: TRBJ1-3
CDR3: CASSYIISGNTIYF
DNA: TGTGCCAGTAGTTACATAATCTCTGGAAACACCATATATTTT

D: NA
size: NA
V: TRBV5-6
J: TRBJ1-5
CDR3: CASSLRDPGQPQHF
DNA: TGTGCCAGCAGCTTACGGGATCCGGGGCAGCCCCAGCATTTT

D: NA
size: NA
V: TRBV7-4
J: TRBJ2-1
CDR3: CASSLPEVTYNEQFF
DNA: TGTGCCAGCAGCTTACCGGAGGTCACCTACAATGAGCAGTTCTTC

D: NA
size: once
V: TRBV6-6
J: TRBJ2-3
CDR3: CASSYYSSTDTQYF
DNA: TGTGCCAGCAGTTACTACTCGAGCACAGATACGCAGTATTTT

D: NA
size: NA
V: TRBV19
J: TRBJ2-1
CDR3: CASSILPGAYNEQFF
DNA: TGTGCCAGTAGTATCCTCCCGGGAGCTTACAATGAGCAGTTCTTC

D: NA
size: NA
V: TRBV29-1
J: TRBJ1-5
CDR3: CSVAIRGSNQPQHF
DNA: TGCAGCGTTGCTATTCGGGGAAGCAATCAGCCCCAGCATTTT

D: NA
size: few
V: TRBV11-2
J: TRBJ1-4
CDR3: CASSLGEKLFF
DNA: TGTGCCAGCAGCTTAGGTGAAAAACTGTTTTTT

D: NA
size: NA
V: TRBV6-5
J: TRBJ1-5
CDR3: CASSYGRANQPQHF
DNA: TGTGCCAGCAGTTACGGGAGGGCTAATCAGCCCCAGCATTTT

D: NA
size: NA
V: TRBV28
J: TRBJ2-7
CDR3: CASSLVWEQYF
DNA: TGTGCCAGCAGTTTAGTGTGGGAGCAGTACTTC

D: NA
size: NA
V: TRBV5-6
J: TRBJ2-4
CDR3: CASSSTVVRNIQYF
DNA: TGTGCCAGCAGCTCGACGGTTGTAAGAAACATTCAGTACTTC

D: NA
size: NA
V: TRBV2
J: TRBJ2-1
CDR3: CASSEAGRNEQFF
DNA: TGTGCCAGCAGTGAGGCAGGGAGGAATGAGCAGTTCTTC

D: NA
size: NA
V: TRBV27
J: TRBJ2-7
CDR3: CASSLGPGAYEQYF
DNA: TGTGCCAGCAGTTTGGGCCCTGGGGCCTACGAGCAGTACTTC

D: NA
size: NA
V: TRBV30
J: TRBJ2-2
CDR3: CAWSYFRGGGELFF
DNA: TGTGCCTGGAGCTACTTCAGGGGAGGGGGGGAGCTGTTTTTT

D: NA
size: NA
V: TRBV11-2
J: TRBJ2-3
CDR3: CASSQAPSGFYTDTQYF
DNA: TGTGCCAGCAGTCAAGCCCCCAGCGGGTTTTACACAGATACGCAGTATTTT

D: TRBD1
size: few
V: TRBV6-4
J: TRBJ1-2
CDR3: CASSRDRKNYGYTF
DNA: TGTGCCAGCAGCAGGGACAGGAAGAACTATGGCTACACCTTC

D: TRBD2
size: NA
V: TRBV2
J: TRBJ2-1
CDR3: CASRRSGTSGINEQFF
DNA: TGTGCCAGCCGCCGCTCCGGGACTAGCGGGATAAATGAGCAGTTCTTC

D: NA
size: NA
V: TRBV27
J: TRBJ2-3
CDR3: CASSRFQRDTQYF
DNA: TGTGCCAGCAGTAGATTCCAGCGAGATACGCAGTATTTT

D: TRBD2
size: NA
V: TRBV19
J: TRBJ2-2
CDR3: CASSKGQAGVGDTGELFF
DNA: TGTGCCAGTAGTAAGGGGCAGGCGGGAGTGGGGGACACCGGGGAGCTGTTTTTT

D: TRBD2
size: NA
V: TRBV29-1
J: TRBJ2-5
CDR3: CSVWGGETQYF
DNA: TGCAGCGTTTGGGGAGGGGAGACCCAGTACTTC

D: NA
size: NA
V: TRBV27
J: TRBJ2-3
CDR3: CASLSYEDTQYF
DNA: TGTGCCAGCCTGAGTTACGAGGATACGCAGTATTTT

D: TRBD2
size: NA
V: TRBV9
J: TRBJ2-1
CDR3: CASSDSGRNYNEQFF
DNA: TGTGCCAGCAGTGATAGCGGGAGGAATTACAATGAGCAGTTCTTC

D: TRBD1
size: NA
V: TRBV27
J: TRBJ2-1
CDR3: CASSPRDRGGNEQFF
DNA: TGTGCCAGCAGCCCCCGGGACAGGGGAGGTAATGAGCAGTTCTTC

D: NA
size: NA
V: TRBV7-6
J: TRBJ2-2
CDR3: CASSKGTPGELFF
DNA: TGTGCCAGCAGCAAGGGTACGCCCGGGGAGCTGTTTTTT

D: NA
size: NA
V: TRBV30
J: TRBJ2-7
CDR3: CAWSAAPGVQYF
DNA: TGTGCCTGGAGTGCCGCGCCGGGAGTGCAGTACTTC

D: NA
size: NA
V: TRBV27
J: TRBJ1-5
CDR3: CASSLDGSNQPQHF
DNA: TGTGCCAGCAGTTTGGACGGTAGCAATCAGCCCCAGCATTTT

D: NA
size: few
V: TRBV7-9
J: TRBJ2-7
CDR3: CASSLAGEQYF
DNA: TGTGCCAGCAGCTTAGCGGGCGAGCAGTACTTC

D: NA
size: NA
V: TRBV4-1
J: TRBJ2-7
CDR3: CASSQERGVYEQYF
DNA: TGCGCCAGCAGCCAAGAAAGGGGGGTCTACGAGCAGTACTTC

D: TRBD2
size: NA
V: TRBV11-2
J: TRBJ2-3
CDR3: CASSLVSSGSADTQYF
DNA: TGTGCCAGCAGCTTAGTTTCCAGCGGGAGCGCAGATACGCAGTATTTT

D: NA
size: once
V: TRBV21-1
J: TRBJ2-7
CDR3: CASSTSSDSPREQYF
DNA: TGTGCCAGCAGCACTTCCTCGGACTCCCCCAGGGAGCAGTACTTC

D: NA
size: NA
V: TRBV10-3
J: TRBJ2-3
CDR3: CAISPRSTDTQYF
DNA: TGTGCCATCAGTCCCAGAAGCACAGATACGCAGTATTTT